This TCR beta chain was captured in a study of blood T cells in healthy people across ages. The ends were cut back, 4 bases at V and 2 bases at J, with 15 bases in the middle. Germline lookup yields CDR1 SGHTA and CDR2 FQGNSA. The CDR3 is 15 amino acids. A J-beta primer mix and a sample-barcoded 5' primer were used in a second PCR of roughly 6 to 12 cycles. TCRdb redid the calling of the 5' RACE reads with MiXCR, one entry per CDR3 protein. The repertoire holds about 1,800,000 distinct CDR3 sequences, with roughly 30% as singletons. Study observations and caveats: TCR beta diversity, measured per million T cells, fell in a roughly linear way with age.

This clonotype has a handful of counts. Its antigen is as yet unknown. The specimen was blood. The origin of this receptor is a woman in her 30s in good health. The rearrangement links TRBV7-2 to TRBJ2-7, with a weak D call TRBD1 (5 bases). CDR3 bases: TGTGCCAGCAGCTCGCGAAGGGGTTTTACCTACGAGCAGTACTTC. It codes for CASSSRRGFTYEQYF.